The sequence of this T cell receptor (beta chain) was determined in a study of Ad26.COV2.S vaccination and SARS-CoV-2 variants. The wider study: Donor was one of the participants in the Ad26.COV2.S arm of the COV1001 trial. Recipients of Ad26.COV2.S got it intramuscularly, once or twice 56 days apart. Study outcomes and limitations: Analyses of TCR breadth and depth may have underestimated total T cell responses.

Generated by immunoSEQ multiplex PCR, the TCRdb table keeps only in-frame clones and is missing some. The table shows 300,000 to 350,000 clones, with around 89% occurring only once. The treatment denotes: about 20 received Ad26.COV2.S at low or high dose, single or two shots; roughly 5 received placebo; per-sample allocation not given. The study sampled participants on day 63 after the first vaccine or placebo injection. As concerns this clone: Its antigen is unknown.

The material sequenced was peripheral blood, taken in a trial of Ad26.COV2.S vaccine versus placebo. The TCR was taken from a person aged 18-60 years who received the Ad26.COV2.S COVID-19 vaccine or a placebo.

CDR3 protein: CASSLARGGTLPQYF. CDR3 bases: TGTGCCAGCAGCTTGGCCCGGGGCGGGACCCTTCCCCAGTACTTC. V usage is TRBV5-4 and J usage is TRBJ2-5; possibly TRBD2 for D (6 bases). The V and J ends lost 0 bases and 9 bases respectively, with 18 bases between them. The CDR3 is made up of 15 amino acids. Germline V lookup: CDR1 SGHNT, CDR2 YYREEE (reference sequence). Filled out from reference TRBV5-4 and TRBJ2-5, the complete variable domain reads ETGVTQSPTHLIKTRGQQVTLRCSSQSGHNTVSWYQQALGQGPQFIFQYYREEENGRGNFPPRFSGLQFPNYSSELNVNALELDDSALYLCASSLARGGTLPQYFGPGTRLLVL.